What follows are 30 T cell receptor beta chains derived from one specimen sequenced in a study of blood T cell repertoires in COVID-19. Profiled with immunoSEQ multiplex PCR; TCRdb holds only in-frame clones, not every one. The sample consists of 200,000 to 250,000 clones, under 90% of them appearing once. The sequenced sample consisted of PBMCs or T cells enriched from blood (not recorded which). These receptors came from a man in his sixties who had recovered from COVID-19.

The gene calls are TRBV6-5 and TRBJ2-3; 9 bases align to TRBD2. V was clipped by 3 bases and J by 2 bases; unmatched bases: 6. CDR3 length: 16 residues. Germline loops: CDR1 MNHEY, CDR2 SVGAGI. CDR3 nucleotides: TGTGCCAGCAGTTATGGGACTAGCCAATACACAGATACGCAGTATTTT. Translated: CASSYGTSQYTDTQYF.

This clone was seen a single time. The chain couples TRBV4-1 to TRBJ1-5, with D unresolved. Germline CDR1 MGHRA, CDR2 YSYEKL. This CDR3 comprises 16 residues. Trimming took off 1 base at V and 0 bases at J, with 10 bases between the two ends. The CDR3 spells CASSQAAEDSNQPQHF. DNA of the CDR3: TGCGCCAGCAGCCAAGCTGCGGAGGATAGCAATCAGCCCCAGCATTTT.

This clone appeared a single time. This chain links TRBV7-3 with TRBJ2-1; TRBD2 matches at 11 bases. The CDR3 has 15 residues. From germline, CDR1 is SGHTA and CDR2 FQGTGA. V lost 4 bases, J lost 4 bases, and 3 bases stayed unmatched. The CDR3, as DNA: TGTGCCAGCAGCTCACTAGCGGGGGTTTACAATGAGCAGTTCTTC. Its protein product is CASSSLAGVYNEQFF.

The V and J genes are TRBV19 and TRBJ1-2, with 8 bases identical to TRBD1. Per the germline V gene, CDR1 is LNHDA and CDR2 is SQIVND (reference sequence). V lost 6 bases to trimming and J lost 7 bases; unmatched junction nucleotides: 19. CDR3 length: 17 amino acids. CDR3 bases: TGTGCCAGTAGAAGCTCCACCGGGACAGGAGGGAGCGGTGGCTACACCTTC. As protein: CASRSSTGTGGSGGYTF.

The chain couples TRBV5-5 to TRBJ1-2, with 9 bases fitting TRBD1. The CDR3 is 14 residues long. CDR1 is SGHKS and CDR2 is YYEKEE in the germline V gene (reference sequence). The trim removed 0 bases at V and 8 bases at J, leaving 5 bases unmatched. The CDR3 is CASSLARTGEGYTF. The CDR3 coding sequence is TGTGCCAGCAGCTTGGCCCGGACAGGGGAAGGCTACACCTTC.

The V gene is TRBV30, the J gene TRBJ1-2; 10 bases map to TRBD1. Unmatched junction bases numbered 4, after V lost 5 bases and J lost 7 bases. Germline loops: CDR1 GTSNPN, CDR2 SVGIG (reference sequence). The CDR3 is 12 residues long. The CDR3 here is CAWGTGESGYTF. DNA of the CDR3: TGTGCCTGGGGGACAGGGGAGAGTGGCTACACCTTC.

This chain links TRBV5-6 with TRBJ2-5; tentative D call: TRBD2 (6 bases). The germline CDR1 and CDR2 sequences are SGHDT and YYEEEE. CDR3 length: 14 residues. Trimming removed 0 bases from V and 4 bases from J, with 10 bases in between. CDR3 nucleotide sequence: TGTGCCAGCAGCTTGGGCGTGGGGGGAGAGACCCAGTACTTC. Residues: CASSLGVGGETQYF.

In regard to this clone: The same CDR3 is also encoded by other DNA sequences in this sample. The chain is built from TRBV18 and TRBJ1-1; 8 bases line up with TRBD1. The CDR3 length is 14 residues. V dropped 4 bases and J dropped 0; count of bases not matched to a gene: 1. The germline V gene encodes CDR1 KGHSH and CDR2 LQKENI. Here the CDR3 DNA reads TGTGCCAGCTCACGGACAGGGATGAACACTGAAGCTTTCTTT. It codes for CASSRTGMNTEAFF.

The chain links TRBV10-3 to TRBJ1-3; the match to TRBD1 covers 11 bases. J gave up 3 bases and V 7 bases, and 8 bases lay outside the gene matches. Germline CDR1 is ENHRY and CDR2 is SYGVKD. The CDR3 has 16 residues. DNA for the CDR3: TGTGCCATCAAAGGACAGGGGGCTTGGTATGGAAACACCATATATTTT. Its translation is CAIKGQGAWYGNTIYF.

The rearrangement joins TRBV4-3 to TRBJ1-3; D gene uncertain. CDR1 LGHNA and CDR2 YSLEER come from the germline V gene. Between the trimmed V and J ends, which lost 4 bases and 0 bases, there was a span of 13 bases. This CDR3 contains 16 residues. The CDR3, as DNA: TGCGCCAGCAGCCGAGACCACTTGAACTCTGGAAACACCATATATTTT. Translation: CASSRDHLNSGNTIYF.

This sequence joins TRBV4-3 and TRBJ2-1, with 11 nucleotides matching TRBD2. The V segment lost 0 bases and the J segment 5 bases; nucleotides outside the gene matches: 9. Germline V gene data show CDR1 as LGHNA and CDR2 as YSLEER. The CDR3 has 18 amino acids. In DNA form, the CDR3 reads TGCGCCAGCAGCCAAGAGGGTGCACTAGCGGGGGCAAACAATGAGCAGTTCTTC. It is translated as CASSQEGALAGANNEQFF.

This clone was detected only a few times. The genes are TRBV7-9 and TRBJ2-3, with D possibly being TRBD2 (6 bases). CDR1 and CDR2 (germline): SEHNR, FQNEAQ (reference sequence). The ends were cut back, 7 bases at V and 6 bases at J, with 20 bases in the middle. The CDR3 sequence is 15 residues long. Written as DNA, the CDR3 is TGTGCCAGCACCGCGGCGGGACTCGCCACGGATACGCAGTATTTT. Translation gives CASTAAGLATDTQYF.

The CDR3 bases are TGTGCCAGCTCACCACAGGGGGCTAACACCGGGGAGCTGTTTTTT. Protein sequence: CASSPQGANTGELFF. This chain uses TRBV18 with TRBJ2-2; 7 bases map to TRBD1. With 1 base clipped from V and 2 bases from J, the junction kept 1 base outside the gene matches. This CDR3 comprises 15 residues. In germline, CDR1 is KGHSH, CDR2 LQKENI.

The chain joins TRBV29-1 to TRBJ2-5; a possible D gene is TRBD2 (7 bases). Trimming took off 5 bases at V and 2 bases at J, with 9 bases between the two ends. Looked up from germline, CDR1 is SQVTM and CDR2 is ANQGSEA. The CDR3 is made up of 12 amino acids. DNA of the CDR3: TGCAGCGTTCGGGGGGCTCAAGAGACCCAGTACTTC. As protein: CSVRGAQETQYF.

The rearrangement uses TRBV5-1 and TRBJ2-3; TRBD1 might be the D (5 bases). The CDR3 is 15 residues long. Trimming pared 0 bases from V and 6 bases from J, leaving 14 bases between. Germline-derived CDR1 and CDR2 are SGHRS and YFSETQ. CDR3 DNA: TGCGCCAGCAGCTTGGGGGTAGGGGTGTCGGATACGCAGTATTTT. Translated: CASSLGVGVSDTQYF. The full variable domain, its missing parts supplied by reference TRBV5-1 and TRBJ2-3, is KAGVTQTPRYLIKTRGQQVTLSCSPISGHRSVSWYQQTPGQGLQFLFEYFSETQRNKGNFPGRFSGRQFSNSRSEMNVSTLELGDSALYLCASSLGVGVSDTQYFGPGTRLTVL.

This chain uses TRBV4-3 with TRBJ1-2; D not resolved. V was cut by 0 bases and J by 1 base, with 9 bases left in between. The CDR3 has 15 residues. CDR1 is LGHNA, CDR2 YSLEER, per germline. This chain's CDR3 is CASSQDPGVNYGYTF. As DNA, the CDR3 is TGCGCCAGCAGCCAAGATCCGGGTGTTAACTATGGCTACACCTTC.

The V gene is TRBV27, the J gene TRBJ1-1, with TRBD1 as a possible D gene (5 bases). CDR1 is MNHEY and CDR2 is SMNVEV in the germline V gene (reference sequence). The CDR3 length is 13 residues. Trimming took 7 bases from V and 2 from J, leaving 11 bases between them. Here the CDR3 reads CASKRQLNTEAFF. The CDR3 nucleotides are TGTGCCAGCAAAAGACAGTTAAACACTGAAGCTTTCTTT.

J is TRBJ1-6 and V is TRBV27; perhaps TRBD1 as D (6 bases). V lost 2 bases and J 10 bases, leaving 18 bases between the germline ends. Germline loops: CDR1 MNHEY, CDR2 SMNVEV (reference sequence). The CDR3 contains 16 residues. The CDR3 nucleotides read TGTGCCAGCAGTTTACGCCGACAGGACCAGGGCTCACCCCTCCACTTT. Protein product: CASSLRRQDQGSPLHF.

This clone was picked up one time. The chain is built from TRBV6-2 or TRBV6-3 and TRBJ2-3, with D possibly TRBD2 on 5 matching bases. The germline V and J ends were trimmed by 0 bases and 4 bases, with 11 bases remaining between them. In germline, CDR1 is MNHEY, CDR2 SVGEGT. There are 15 residues in the CDR3. This CDR3 is CASSYSLSGPDTQYF. The CDR3 nucleotides are TGTGCCAGCAGTTACTCGCTCAGCGGACCAGATACGCAGTATTTT.

This chain uses TRBV12-3 or TRBV12-4 with TRBJ1-2; no clear D. The CDR3 has 12 amino acids. V lost 1 base and J lost 4, with 4 bases in between. CDR3 region: CASSLDIYGYTF. The CDR3 DNA reads TGTGCCAGCAGTTTAGACATCTATGGCTACACCTTC.

This rearrangement joins TRBV29-1 to TRBJ1-2; D ambiguous. Trimming took 0 bases from V and 2 from J, leaving 7 bases between them. Germline loops: CDR1 SQVTM, CDR2 ANQGSEA. CDR3 length: 13 residues. CDR3 protein: CSVEDPANYGYTF. Written as DNA, the CDR3 is TGCAGCGTTGAAGATCCCGCGAACTATGGCTACACCTTC.

This sequence joins TRBV19 and TRBJ2-2; 8 bases align to TRBD2. The germline gives CDR1 LNHDA, CDR2 SQIVND (reference sequence). J gave up 0 bases and V 4 bases, and 1 base lay outside the gene matches. The CDR3 runs to 15 residues. The CDR3 sequence: CASSTAGANTGELFF. DNA for the CDR3: TGTGCCAGTAGTACAGCGGGGGCGAACACCGGGGAGCTGTTTTTT. The full variable domain, completed using reference TRBV19 and TRBJ2-2, is DGGITQSPKYLFRKEGQNVTLSCEQNLNHDAMYWYRQDPGQGLRLIYYSQIVNDFQKGDIAEGYSVSREKKESFPLTVTSAQKNPTAFYLCASSTAGANTGELFFGEGSRLTVL.

About this clone: Its ends do not fully match the called genes, so a read error is possible. The chain links TRBV5-6 to TRBJ1-2, with a possible D match to TRBD1 (6 bases). Germline assignment: CDR1 SGHDT and CDR2 YYEEEE. This CDR3 has 13 amino acids. The CDR3 DNA reads TGTGCCAGCACCCGGACAGACTCCTATGGCTACATCTTC. This translates into CASTRTDSYGYIF.

This clone has a single count. V is TRBV19 and J is TRBJ1-5; the D gene is possibly TRBD1 (5 bases). The V end lost 2 bases, the J end lost 2 bases, and 10 bases lay between the germline ends. Looked up from germline, CDR1 is LNHDA and CDR2 is SQIVND (reference sequence). The CDR3 has 15 amino acids. CDR3 protein: CASSITGGGNQPQHF. CDR3 in DNA: TGTGCCAGTAGTATAACCGGGGGGGGCAATCAGCCCCAGCATTTT.

The CDR3 loop is CASSRLAGGPGDTQYF. The DNA for the CDR3 is TGTGCCAGCAGCCGGTTAGCGGGGGGGCCTGGAGATACGCAGTATTTT. J is TRBJ2-3 and V is TRBV14, with 11 bases aligning to TRBD2. Unmatched junction bases numbered 8, after V lost 4 bases and J lost 5 bases. The CDR3 is 16 amino acids. Germline-derived CDR1 and CDR2 are SGHDN and FVKESK.

The chain employs TRBV4-2 and TRBJ2-7, with 7 nucleotides matching TRBD1. The CDR3 length is 15 residues. V lost 4 bases to trimming and J lost 4 bases; unmatched junction nucleotides: 10. Germline CDR1 reads LGHNA; CDR2 reads YNFKEQ. The CDR3, as DNA: TGTGCCAGCAGCCGAAATGACAGGGAGTTGTACGAGCAGTACTTC. Translation: CASSRNDRELYEQYF.

This clone has more than one count but fewer than ten. The CDR3 here is CASSRGGSRSTNEQFF. In DNA, the CDR3 is TGTGCCAGTAGTCGAGGAGGGTCACGTTCGACAAATGAGCAGTTCTTC. The chain recombines TRBV19 with TRBJ2-1, with D tentatively TRBD2 (6 bases). The V end was cut by 5 bases, the J end by 7 bases, with 21 bases between. Looked up from germline, CDR1 is LNHDA and CDR2 is SQIVND (reference sequence). This CDR3 is built from 16 residues.

This clone was picked up one time. The CDR3 DNA reads TGTGCCAGCAGCTCGAATGGTGCGGGCAATCAGCCCCAGCATTTT. It specifies CASSSNGAGNQPQHF. This chain uses TRBV5-6 with TRBJ1-5; D is ambiguous. Germline values: CDR1 SGHDT, CDR2 YYEEEE. The germline V and J ends were trimmed by 3 bases and 2 bases, with 12 bases remaining between them. This CDR3 is 15 amino acids long.

This chain links TRBV7-2 with TRBJ2-1; TRBD2 aligns across 11 bases. Unmatched junction bases numbered 3, after V lost 4 bases and J lost 7 bases. CDR1 and CDR2 from the germline V gene are SGHTA and FQGNSA. The CDR3 spans 14 residues. CDR3 residues: CASSSRTSGNEQFF. The CDR3 DNA sequence: TGTGCCAGCAGCTCCCGGACTAGCGGGAATGAGCAGTTCTTC.

CDR3 nucleotide sequence: TGTGCCAGCTCACCAATGGAGGGGAATCAGCCCCAGCATTTT. Its translation: CASSPMEGNQPQHF. The chain couples TRBV18 to TRBJ1-5, with a possible D match to TRBD1 (5 bases). V was trimmed by 2 bases and J by 4 bases, leaving 9 bases between them. Germline-derived CDR1 and CDR2 are KGHSH and LQKENI. The CDR3 has 14 amino acids.